Following are 5 T cell receptor beta chains from one sample sequenced in a study of PD-1 blockade in classical Hodgkin lymphoma. All the patients suffered relapse after autologous stem cell transplantation, and brentuximab vedotin exposure differed. Using immunoSEQ multiplex PCR, the repertoire was profiled, and TCRdb retains in-frame clones only, with some absent. This table has tens of thousands of clones, roughly 80% appearing once. The specimen comprised peripheral blood mononuclear cells (PBMCs), sampled before the second cycle of nivolumab. These receptors came from a human donor with classical Hodgkin lymphoma.

This clone was observed a handful of times. The genes are TRBV5-1 and TRBJ1-2; the D gene is possibly TRBD1 (6 bases). The CDR3 is 17 residues long. V was trimmed by 3 bases and J by 8 bases, leaving 26 bases between them. Germline lookup yields CDR1 SGHRS and CDR2 YFSETQ. CDR3 loop: CASSSRSAGGGHEGYTF. In DNA form, the CDR3 reads TGCGCCAGCAGCTCGCGGTCAGCTGGTGGGGGCCATGAGGGCTACACCTTC.

In DNA, the CDR3 is TGTGCCAGCAGGGTCCGGGGGACAGGGTTCTATGAGCAGTTCTTC. Protein product: CASRVRGTGFYEQFF. This chain joins TRBV28 and TRBJ2-1; TRBD1 agrees at 9 bases. J was trimmed by 8 bases and V by 6 bases; bases with no gene match: 11. The germline V gene encodes CDR1 MDHEN and CDR2 SYDVKM. The CDR3 spans 15 residues.

The V gene is TRBV29-1, the J gene TRBJ1-1; weak D call: TRBD1 (6 bases). Germline CDR1 reads SQVTM; CDR2 reads ANQGSEA. The CDR3 runs 12 residues. V lost 7 bases, J lost 7 bases, and 16 bases lay in between. DNA of the CDR3: TGCAGCGCCTACAGGGAAGGCGGTGAAGCTTTCTTT. Protein sequence: CSAYREGGEAFF.

The rearrangement links TRBV5-6 to TRBJ2-1; the D gene is possibly TRBD2 (6 bases). With 0 bases removed from V and 7 bases from J, the gap between germline ends came to 14 bases. Germline lookup yields CDR1 SGHDT and CDR2 YYEEEE. CDR3 size: 15 residues. CDR3 in amino acids: CASSLAPAGYNEQFF. CDR3 sequence (DNA): TGTGCCAGCAGCTTGGCGCCAGCGGGTTATAATGAGCAGTTCTTC.

The CDR3 sequence: CASRPAERGLNSPLHF. CDR3 coding DNA: TGTGCCAGTAGACCAGCAGAGAGGGGCCTCAATTCACCCCTCCACTTT. The chain employs TRBV19 and TRBJ1-6, with TRBD1 as a possible D gene (5 bases). CDR3 length: 16 residues. Deletions cut 6 bases from V and 7 bases from J, with 19 bases between. The germline CDR1 and CDR2 sequences are LNHDA and SQIVND (reference sequence). The full variable domain, with the rest looked up from reference TRBV19 and TRBJ1-6, is DGGITQSPKYLFRKEGQNVTLSCEQNLNHDAMYWYRQDPGQGLRLIYYSQIVNDFQKGDIAEGYSVSREKKESFPLTVTSAQKNPTAFYLCASRPAERGLNSPLHFGNGTRLTVT.